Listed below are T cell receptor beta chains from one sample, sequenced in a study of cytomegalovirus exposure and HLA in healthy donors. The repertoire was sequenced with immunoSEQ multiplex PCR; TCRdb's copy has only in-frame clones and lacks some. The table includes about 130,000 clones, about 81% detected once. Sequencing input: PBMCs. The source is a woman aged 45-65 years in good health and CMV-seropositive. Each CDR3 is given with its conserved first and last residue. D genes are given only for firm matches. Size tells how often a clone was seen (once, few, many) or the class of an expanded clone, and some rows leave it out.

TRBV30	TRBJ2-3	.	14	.	CAWSPGANTDTQYF	TGTGCCTGGTCCCCGGGAGCAAACACAGATACGCAGTATTTT
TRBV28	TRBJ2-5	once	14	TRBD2	CASSLGLAETGLYF	TGTGCCAGCAGTTTAGGACTAGCAGAAACAGGCCTGTACTTC
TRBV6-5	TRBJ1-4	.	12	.	CASRDFNEKLFF	TGTGCCAGCAGGGACTTTAATGAAAAACTGTTTTTT
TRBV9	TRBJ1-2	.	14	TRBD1	CASSVAGTGAGYTF	TGTGCCAGCAGCGTAGCCGGGACAGGGGCTGGCTACACCTTC
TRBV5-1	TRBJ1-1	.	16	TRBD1	CASSLRTGGSDTEAFF	TGCGCCAGCAGCCTCCGGACAGGGGGTAGCGACACTGAAGCTTTCTTT
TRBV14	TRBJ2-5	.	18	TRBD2	CASSQDLAGGPLGETQYF	TGTGCCAGCAGCCAAGATTTAGCGGGGGGGCCTTTGGGAGAGACCCAGTACTTC
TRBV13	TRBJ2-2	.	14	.	CASKDWSSPGELFF	TGTGCCAGCAAGGACTGGTCAAGCCCCGGGGAGCTGTTTTTT
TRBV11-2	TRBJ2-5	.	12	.	CASSLTGETQYF	TGTGCCAGCAGCTTGACGGGAGAGACCCAGTACTTC
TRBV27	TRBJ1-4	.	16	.	CASSLSMGGLLEKLFF	TGTGCCAGCAGTTTATCGATGGGAGGGCTTCTTGAAAAACTGTTTTTT
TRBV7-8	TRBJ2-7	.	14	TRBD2	CASSSRAGVYEQYF	TGTGCCAGCAGCTCACGGGCGGGAGTCTACGAGCAGTACTTC
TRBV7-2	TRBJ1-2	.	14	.	CASSNQQGSYGYTF	TGTGCCAGCAGCAATCAACAGGGAAGTTATGGCTACACCTTC
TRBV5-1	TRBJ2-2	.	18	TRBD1	CASSFSGTGLDYTGELFF	TGCGCCAGCAGCTTCTCCGGGACAGGGCTTGACTACACCGGGGAGCTGTTTTTT
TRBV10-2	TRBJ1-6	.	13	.	CASTRDYNSPLHF	TGCGCCAGCACCAGGGACTATAATTCACCCCTCCACTTT
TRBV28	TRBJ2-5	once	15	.	CASSLLQGLSETQYF	TGTGCCAGCAGTTTATTGCAGGGTCTTTCGGAGACCCAGTACTTC
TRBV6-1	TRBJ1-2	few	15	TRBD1	CASSRPSTGDYGYTF	TGTGCCAGCAGCCGACCCTCTACAGGGGACTATGGCTACACCTTC
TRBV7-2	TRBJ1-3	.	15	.	CASSPRTYSGNTIYF	TGTGCCAGCAGCCCACGAACATACTCTGGAAACACCATATATTTT